The TCR beta chain described here comes from a study of blood T cell repertoires in COVID-19. For the study at large: Sites in the United States, Italy and Spain provided acute and convalescent COVID-19 samples. Sources were T cells, B-cell-depleted T cells, or PBMCs; the material itself was cDNA or gDNA.

In the source study's methods: By means of reference gene primer amplification, nucleated cell counts were estimated. Some clones are missing from TCRdb's copy, which holds only in-frame ones; the method was immunoSEQ multiplex PCR. V, J and clone size derive from that table, while D and trimming were established from the DNA sequence. The sample consists of 390,000 or so clones, 75% to 90% of them appearing once. Specimen: peripheral blood. This TCR was recovered from a woman in her thirties with active or convalescent COVID-19.

This CDR3 reads CASRAGGTINEQFF. The CDR3, as DNA: TGTGCCAGCCGGGCGGGGGGAACAATCAATGAGCAGTTCTTC. V usage is TRBV19 and J usage is TRBJ2-1; TRBD2 aligns across 8 bases. V lost 9 bases to trimming and J lost 6 bases; unmatched junction nucleotides: 10. The germline CDR1 and CDR2 sequences are LNHDA and SQIVND (reference sequence). This CDR3 has 14 residues. The complete variable domain, with remaining parts taken from reference TRBV19 and TRBJ2-1, reads DGGITQSPKYLFRKEGQNVTLSCEQNLNHDAMYWYRQDPGQGLRLIYYSQIVNDFQKGDIAEGYSVSREKKESFPLTVTSAQKNPTAFYLCASRAGGTINEQFFGPGTRLTVL.